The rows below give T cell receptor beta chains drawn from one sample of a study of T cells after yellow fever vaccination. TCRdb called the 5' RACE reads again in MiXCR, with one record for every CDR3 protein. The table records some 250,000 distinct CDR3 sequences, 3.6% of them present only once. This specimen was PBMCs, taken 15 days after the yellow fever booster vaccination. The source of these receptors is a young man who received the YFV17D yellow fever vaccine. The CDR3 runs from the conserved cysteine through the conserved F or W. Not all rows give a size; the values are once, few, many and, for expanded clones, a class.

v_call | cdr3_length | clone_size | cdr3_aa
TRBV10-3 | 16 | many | CAISVTSGGAIDTQYF
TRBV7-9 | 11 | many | CASRSGNTIYF
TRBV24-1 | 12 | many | CATSDESWEQFF
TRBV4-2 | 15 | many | CASSKIEVLNTEAFF
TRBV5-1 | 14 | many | CASSLLGSHYEQYF
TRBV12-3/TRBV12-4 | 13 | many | CASTGQGRYGYTF
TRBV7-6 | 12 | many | CASSPGGYGYTF
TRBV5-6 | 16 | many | CASNEKGLLTSYEQYF
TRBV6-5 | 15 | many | CASRIDRAPGYEQYF
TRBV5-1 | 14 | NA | CASRLQGADYGYTF
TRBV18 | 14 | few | CASSPLEGGYEQYF
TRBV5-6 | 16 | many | CASSWGSAGTTGELFF
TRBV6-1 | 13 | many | CASRESGFEGYTF
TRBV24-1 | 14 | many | CATSDPGQGEKLFF
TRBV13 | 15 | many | CASSLGAGGVTEAFF
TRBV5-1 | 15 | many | CASSPTSGVYNEQFF
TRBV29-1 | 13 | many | CSCGGVPYNEQFF
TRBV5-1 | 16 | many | CASSLALGMPTYEQYF
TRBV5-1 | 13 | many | CASSLVGDEKLFF
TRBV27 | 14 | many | CASGRQGPNNEQFF
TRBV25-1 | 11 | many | CASSGANEQFF
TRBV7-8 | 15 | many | CASSLTTPPQETQYF
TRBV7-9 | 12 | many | CASSFGGNTIYF
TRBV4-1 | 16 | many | CASSHTGTGGDGEQFF
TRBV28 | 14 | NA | CASTLTGLDTEAFF
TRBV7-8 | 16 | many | CASRQEVGLGANTQYF
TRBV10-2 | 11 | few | CASVRGETQYF
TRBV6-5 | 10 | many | CAAGNYGYTF
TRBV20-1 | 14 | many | CSARPGTPWNEQYF
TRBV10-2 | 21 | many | CASNLPQTATDAKHGTGELFF
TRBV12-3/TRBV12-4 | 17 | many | CASSLPASLAGYNEQFF
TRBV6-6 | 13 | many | CAIYQGRSGELFF
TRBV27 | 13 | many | CASRDSGFNEQYF
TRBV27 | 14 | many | CASSLADPGETQYF
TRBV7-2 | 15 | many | CASSLGGTENQPQHF
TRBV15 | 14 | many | CATSRDGIQETQYF
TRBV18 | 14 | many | CASSSGWPYNEQFF
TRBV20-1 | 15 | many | CSAPSADRVAYGYTF
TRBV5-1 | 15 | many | CASSLVSAGINGYTF
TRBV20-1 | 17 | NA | CSARGPGQPGKNRELFF
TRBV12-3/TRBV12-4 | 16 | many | CASSSPAGGPPDTQYF
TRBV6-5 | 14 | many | CASSETASNQPQHF
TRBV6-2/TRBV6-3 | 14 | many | CASSSVAGIGTQHF
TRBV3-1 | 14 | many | CASSQERRVNEQFF
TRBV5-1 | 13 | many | CASSLAGYTEQYF
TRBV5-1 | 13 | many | CASSSGGVREAFF
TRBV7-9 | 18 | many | CASSSLQSGTAMNTEAFF
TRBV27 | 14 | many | CASSFYRGRAEAFF
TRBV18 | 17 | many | CASSPPNRRGNTGELFF
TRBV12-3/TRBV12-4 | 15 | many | CASSTGLAEGETQYF
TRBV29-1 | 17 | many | CSSGQGRGELENTEAFF
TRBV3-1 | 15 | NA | CASSQLGALNSPLHF
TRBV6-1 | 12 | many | CASRAGRETQYF
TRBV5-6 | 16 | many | CASSSAGQGRAYEQYF